The TCR beta chain under discussion was sequenced for a study of early stage breast cancer tumors. Study in general: Samples were sequenced at 7.5 to 10-fold average coverage. Study-level results: Compared with adjacent normal breast, tumors showed 2 to 2.5-fold denser, more clonal T cells. Enriched TCRB sequences shared across patients were mostly commonly generated sequences.

Blood replicates held 0.5 ug DNA, tumor or normal breast around 1.5 ug, two each. Sequencing was performed with immunoSEQ multiplex PCR; in TCRdb, only in-frame clones are kept and a portion is missing. The sample has tens of thousands of clones, 79% seen once; the top ten hold approximately 3.7%. The CDR3 spans 17 residues. With 6 bases clipped from V and 1 base from J, the junction kept 8 bases outside the gene matches. Per the germline V gene, CDR1 is SGHTA and CDR2 is FQGNSA. This clone was seen only once. Its antigen is unknown. The V gene is TRBV7-2, the J gene TRBJ2-3; 12 bases map to TRBD2. The sequencing input was blood. This TCR was recovered from a person aged 55 to 70 with breast cancer. CDR3 DNA sequence: TGTGCCAGCAGTTCTGGACTAGCGGGGCAGGGCACAGATACGCAGTATTTT. Its protein product is CASSSGLAGQGTDTQYF.